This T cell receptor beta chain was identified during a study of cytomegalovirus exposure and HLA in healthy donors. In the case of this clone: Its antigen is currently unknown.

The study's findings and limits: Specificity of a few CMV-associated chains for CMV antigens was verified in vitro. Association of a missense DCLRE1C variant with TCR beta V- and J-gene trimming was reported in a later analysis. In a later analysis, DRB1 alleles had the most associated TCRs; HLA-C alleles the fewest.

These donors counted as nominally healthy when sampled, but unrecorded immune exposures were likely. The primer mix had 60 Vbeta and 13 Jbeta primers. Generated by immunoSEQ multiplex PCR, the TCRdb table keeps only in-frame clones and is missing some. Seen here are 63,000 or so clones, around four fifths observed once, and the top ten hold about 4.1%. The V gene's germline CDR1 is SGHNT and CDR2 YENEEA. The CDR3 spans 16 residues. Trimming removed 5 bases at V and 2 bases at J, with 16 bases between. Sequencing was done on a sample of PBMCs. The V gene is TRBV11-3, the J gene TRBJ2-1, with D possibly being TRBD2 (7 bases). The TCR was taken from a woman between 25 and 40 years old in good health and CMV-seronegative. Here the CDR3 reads CASSPRGAGAYNEQFF. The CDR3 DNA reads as TGTGCCAGCAGCCCGAGGGGGGCGGGGGCCTACAATGAGCAGTTCTTC. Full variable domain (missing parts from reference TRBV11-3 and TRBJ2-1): EAGVVQSPRYKIIEKKQPVAFWCNPISGHNTLYWYLQNLGQGPELLIRYENEEAVDDSQLPKDRFSAERLKGVDSTLKIQPAELGDSAVYLCASSPRGAGAYNEQFFGPGTRLTVL.